A selection of T cell receptor beta chains follows, all from one sample in a study of cytomegalovirus exposure and HLA in healthy donors. Measured with immunoSEQ multiplex PCR; TCRdb has only the in-frame clones, and not every one. In the table there are some 62,000 clones, roughly 86% of which are singletons. The sample comprised PBMCs. The receptors were sampled from a man younger than 35 in good health and CMV-seronegative. Both conserved end residues are part of each CDR3. A D gene is named only where the DNA matches it firmly.

J: TRBJ1-2; D: NA; V: TRBV6-5; CDR3: CASSYSIPGDLGYTF
J: TRBJ1-4; D: NA; V: TRBV2; CDR3: CASSEQGGKLFF
J: TRBJ2-7; D: TRBD1; V: TRBV13; CDR3: CASSSGQGYEQYF
J: TRBJ1-1; D: NA; V: TRBV9; CDR3: CASSVEAGTMNTEAFF
J: TRBJ1-2; D: NA; V: TRBV25-1; CDR3: CASSESYSNYGYTF
J: TRBJ2-7; D: TRBD1; V: TRBV29-1; CDR3: CSALPGQGYEQYF
J: TRBJ1-1; D: NA; V: TRBV28; CDR3: CASRMGHTEAFF
J: TRBJ2-3; D: TRBD1; V: TRBV2; CDR3: CASSGQGTRDTQYF
J: TRBJ2-2; D: NA; V: TRBV25-1; CDR3: CASSEYHSQGTGELFF
J: TRBJ2-5; D: NA; V: TRBV20-1; CDR3: CSATLQETQYF
J: TRBJ2-1; D: NA; V: TRBV11-3; CDR3: CASSPGHTTNEQFF
J: TRBJ1-1; D: NA; V: TRBV10-2; CDR3: CASTGGGTEAFF
J: TRBJ2-7; D: NA; V: TRBV28; CDR3: CASSSFEAYEQYF